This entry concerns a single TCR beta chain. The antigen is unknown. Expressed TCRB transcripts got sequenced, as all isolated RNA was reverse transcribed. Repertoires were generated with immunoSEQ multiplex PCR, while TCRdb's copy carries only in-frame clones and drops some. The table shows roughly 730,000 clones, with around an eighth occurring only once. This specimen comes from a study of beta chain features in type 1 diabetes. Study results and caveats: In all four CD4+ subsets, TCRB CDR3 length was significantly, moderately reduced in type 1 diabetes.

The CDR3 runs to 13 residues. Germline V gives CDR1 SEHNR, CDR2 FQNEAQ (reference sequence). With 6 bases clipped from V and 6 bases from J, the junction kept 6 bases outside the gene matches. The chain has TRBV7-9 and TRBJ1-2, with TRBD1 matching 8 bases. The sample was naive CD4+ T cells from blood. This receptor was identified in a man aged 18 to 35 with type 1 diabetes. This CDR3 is CASSPDRVDGYTF. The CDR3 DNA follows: TGTGCCAGCAGTCCGGACAGGGTAGATGGCTACACCTTC.